This TCR beta chain comes out of a study of response to subunit inactivated influenza vaccine. Study-wide results and caveats: Authors suggested each seasonal flu vaccination may recruit only limited numbers of new T cells.

Via MiXCR, TCRdb re-called the RT-PCR reads, giving one row per CDR3 protein. Among around 760,000 distinct CDR3 sequences listed, approximately 15% were seen once. Per germline, CDR1 MNHEY and CDR2 SVGEGT. The CDR3 extends over 15 amino acids. Between the trimmed V and J ends, which lost 6 bases and 2 bases, there was a span of 16 bases. Concerning this clonotype itself: Its matching antigen is unknown.

The chain has TRBV6-2 or TRBV6-3 and TRBJ2-5, with a tentative D call TRBD2 (6 bases). The sequenced sample was PBMCs from blood, obtained less than 15 days before vaccination. This TCR derives from a man aged 45-60 years who received an inactivated influenza vaccine. CDR3 sequence reads: CASSSGLAFQETQYF. CDR3 nucleotides: TGTGCCAGCAGCTCGGGACTCGCCTTTCAAGAGACCCAGTACTTC.